A single sample is the source of the 26 T cell receptor beta chains below, sequenced in a study of blood T cell repertoires in COVID-19. Sequencing was performed with immunoSEQ multiplex PCR; in TCRdb, only in-frame clones are kept and a portion is missing. The sample contains over 250,000 clones, over 85% of which appear only once. Sequences were obtained from PBMCs or T cells enriched from blood (not recorded which). The receptors originated from a woman in her fifties or sixties who had recovered from COVID-19.

V and J are TRBV19 and TRBJ2-7, with no clear D. The CDR3 length is 13 residues. Trimming stripped 3 bases from V and 7 bases from J, with 13 bases between. Germline CDR1 reads LNHDA; CDR2 reads SQIVND (reference sequence). As DNA, the CDR3 is TGTGCCAGTAGTATTGACCGGATGCGGGAGCAGTACTTC. It yields the protein CASSIDRMREQYF.

The chain combines TRBV28 with TRBJ1-3; D not certain. From germline, CDR1 is MDHEN and CDR2 SYDVKM. V was trimmed by 9 bases and J by 0 bases, leaving 12 bases between them. The CDR3 length is 14 residues. The CDR3 sequence: CASHSMVSGNTIYF. DNA for the CDR3: TGTGCCAGTCACTCCATGGTCTCTGGAAACACCATATATTTT.

This rearrangement joins TRBV6-6 to TRBJ1-2; D remains unclear. This CDR3 is built from 15 residues. CDR1 is MNHNY, CDR2 SVGAGI, per germline (reference sequence). Trimming pared 0 bases from V and 5 bases from J, leaving 13 bases between. Here the CDR3 DNA reads TGTGCCAGCAGTTACTCATCGGAGGTTAATTATGGCTACACCTTC. Protein product: CASSYSSEVNYGYTF.

This chain connects TRBV14 to TRBJ2-1; TRBD2 matches at 9 bases. Germline lookup yields CDR1 SGHDN and CDR2 FVKESK. The CDR3 is 15 amino acids. The V segment lost 4 bases and the J segment 2 bases; nucleotides outside the gene matches: 3. The CDR3 region is CASSPLAGPYNEQFF. Here the CDR3 DNA reads TGTGCCAGCAGCCCTCTAGCGGGGCCCTACAATGAGCAGTTCTTC.

This clone was counted a single time. The chain is built from TRBV7-9 and TRBJ2-1, with 9 nucleotides matching TRBD1. The germline CDR1 and CDR2 sequences are SEHNR and FQNEAQ (reference sequence). Germline trimming cut 6 bases from V and 0 bases from J; bases unmatched to any gene: 15. CDR3 length: 19 amino acids. CDR3 in amino acids: CASRATGGAASGSYNEQFF. The CDR3 region has the DNA TGTGCCAGCAGAGCCACAGGGGGCGCGGCGTCTGGCTCCTACAATGAGCAGTTCTTC.

The chain has TRBV5-5 and TRBJ1-1; the D is unclear. V was cut by 5 bases and J by 0 bases, with 17 bases left in between. There are 16 residues in the CDR3. Per the germline V gene, CDR1 is SGHKS and CDR2 is YYEKEE (reference sequence). The CDR3, as DNA: TGTGCCAGCAGGCCCGGGAGCGCGATGTTGAACACTGAAGCTTTCTTT. It codes for CASRPGSAMLNTEAFF.

The V gene is TRBV5-1, the J gene TRBJ2-1; TRBD1 aligns across 7 bases. V lost 5 bases and J lost 2; bases outside the gene matches: 7. The CDR3 runs 15 residues. Germline CDR1 is SGHRS and CDR2 is YFSETQ. CDR3 in amino acids: CASRQEGQAYNEQFF. Written as DNA, the CDR3 is TGCGCCAGCAGACAAGAAGGACAGGCCTACAATGAGCAGTTCTTC.

This clone was found once. The chain links TRBV15 to TRBJ2-1; perhaps TRBD2 as D (7 bases). This CDR3 region has 15 residues. CDR1 LNHNV and CDR2 YYDKDF come from the germline V gene (reference sequence). Trimming left V 5 bases short and J 4 bases short, with 15 bases between. The CDR3 nucleotides are TGTGCCACCAGCGGGGGGCGGGGGCCGTACAATGAGCAGTTCTTC. Residues: CATSGGRGPYNEQFF.

J is TRBJ1-1 and V is TRBV18; no clear D gene. Trimming took 6 bases from V and 2 from J, leaving 10 bases between them. The CDR3 loop spans 13 amino acids. Germline V CDR1 and CDR2: KGHSH, LQKENI. Written as DNA, the CDR3 is TGTGCCAGCTCTGGCGGGGAAAACACTGAAGCTTTCTTT. Protein sequence: CASSGGENTEAFF.

The rearrangement uses TRBV28 and TRBJ1-1, with D tentatively TRBD1 (6 bases). V lost 8 bases to trimming and J lost 4 bases, with 20 bases between them. The CDR3 is 15 residues long. CDR1 and CDR2 from the germline V gene are MDHEN and SYDVKM. CDR3 amino acids: CASLRGGSPGTEAFF. DNA for the CDR3: TGTGCCAGCCTCAGGGGCGGGAGCCCGGGCACTGAAGCTTTCTTT.

The chain links TRBV19 to TRBJ2-1, with TRBD2 matching over 8 bases. This CDR3 spans 16 amino acids. Trimming took 3 bases from V and 4 from J; bases not matched to a gene: 8. The V gene's germline CDR1 is LNHDA and CDR2 SQIVND (reference sequence). The CDR3 DNA reads TGTGCCAGTAGTATTATTAGTAGCGGGGAGTACAATGAGCAGTTCTTC. This codes for CASSIISSGEYNEQFF.

V gene TRBV9 combines with J gene TRBJ1-4, with D tentatively TRBD1 (5 bases). Germline values: CDR1 SGDLS, CDR2 YYNGEE. The CDR3 consists of 16 residues. The V and J ends lost 4 bases and 3 bases respectively, with 16 bases between them. This chain's CDR3 is CASSPEQGWANEKLFF. CDR3 in DNA: TGTGCCAGCAGCCCCGAGCAGGGTTGGGCTAATGAAAAACTGTTTTTT.

The chain employs TRBV3-1 (or the pseudogene TRBV3-2) and TRBJ2-7, with unresolved D. The V gene lost 1 base and the J gene lost 0 bases, with 4 bases spanning the gap. CDR3 length: 13 residues. CDR1 LGHDT and CDR2 YNNKEL come from the germline V gene (reference sequence). CDR3 bases: TGTGCCAGCAGCCAAGGCTACTCCTACGAGCAGTACTTC. Translated: CASSQGYSYEQYF.

This chain joins TRBV11-3 and TRBJ1-2; D gene uncertain. Germline assignment: CDR1 SGHNT and CDR2 YENEEA. The CDR3 is 13 amino acids. Trimming cost V 0 bases and J 8 bases, with 10 bases left between them. CDR3 DNA sequence: TGTGCCAGCAGCTTAGATCAATACGGGGGCTACACCTTC. This codes for CASSLDQYGGYTF.

The V call is TRBV5-1, the J call TRBJ1-6, with a tentative D call TRBD1 (6 bases). CDR3 length: 16 residues. Germline values: CDR1 SGHRS, CDR2 YFSETQ. The V gene lost 0 bases and the J gene lost 0 bases, with 7 bases spanning the gap. CDR3: CASSLEGVSYNSPLHF. The CDR3 nucleotides read TGCGCCAGCAGCTTGGAGGGGGTCTCCTATAATTCACCCCTCCACTTT.

This sequence joins TRBV18 and TRBJ1-2, with 7 bases matching TRBD1. This CDR3 has 14 residues. Germline CDR1 is KGHSH and CDR2 is LQKENI. V trimming: 4 bases; J trimming: 4 bases; junction bases outside the gene matches: 6. In DNA form, the CDR3 reads TGTGCCAGCTCACAGGGACAGATTAGCTATGGCTACACCTTC. This gives the protein CASSQGQISYGYTF.

This rearrangement joins TRBV5-4 to TRBJ1-6, with a tentative D call TRBD1 (5 bases). Looked up from germline, CDR1 is SGHNT and CDR2 is YYREEE (reference sequence). The V and J ends lost 3 bases and 2 bases respectively, with 12 bases between them. The CDR3 runs to 16 residues. This chain's CDR3 is CASSSALGAYNSPLHF. In DNA, the CDR3 is TGTGCCAGCAGCTCTGCCCTAGGGGCCTATAATTCACCCCTCCACTTT.

The rearrangement joins TRBV18 to TRBJ2-1; 9 positions agree with TRBD2. The CDR3 has 15 residues. Germline CDR1 and CDR2: KGHSH and LQKENI. The V and J ends lost 6 bases and 0 bases, in that order; junction bases with no gene match: 3. CDR3 loop: CASSTSGSSYNEQFF. CDR3 nucleotide sequence: TGTGCCAGCTCGACTAGCGGTTCCTCCTACAATGAGCAGTTCTTC.

The CDR3 DNA sequence: TGTGCCAGCAGTGAACGGGCAGGGCGAAGTGGCTACACCTTC. Protein product: CASSERAGRSGYTF. The genes are TRBV6-1 and TRBJ1-2, with D perhaps TRBD1 (5 bases). Trimming removed 2 bases from V and 7 bases from J, with 14 bases in between. Germline V gene data show CDR1 as MNHNS and CDR2 as SASEGT. The length of the CDR3 is 14 residues.

The chain employs TRBV12-5 and TRBJ2-3; TRBD1 agrees at 8 bases. This CDR3 is 20 amino acids long. Germline V gene data show CDR1 as LGHNT and CDR2 as FRNRAP. Losses at the gene ends were 0 bases for V and 0 bases for J; bases not matched to a gene: 14. The CDR3 nucleotides are TGTGCTAGTGGTTTGGTGCCTTCAGTTAAAGGACAGGGAAGCACAGATACGCAGTATTTT. This encodes CASGLVPSVKGQGSTDTQYF.

The chain has TRBV19 and TRBJ2-5; tentative D call: TRBD1 (6 bases). Germline assignment: CDR1 LNHDA and CDR2 SQIVND (reference sequence). With 4 bases removed from V and 7 bases from J, the gap between germline ends came to 16 bases. The CDR3 runs to 14 residues. The CDR3 is CASSTGQTLGTQYF. The CDR3 DNA is TGTGCCAGTAGTACCGGACAGACCTTGGGGACCCAGTACTTC.

This chain uses TRBV30 with TRBJ2-7; 9 bases are shared with TRBD1. V lost 5 bases and J lost 4; bases outside the gene matches: 6. CDR3 size: 13 residues. Germline V gene data show CDR1 as GTSNPN and CDR2 as SVGIG (reference sequence). CDR3 sequence reads: CAWDRDRAYEQYF. CDR3 DNA sequence: TGTGCCTGGGACCGGGACAGGGCTTACGAGCAGTACTTC.

The rearrangement links TRBV11-3 to TRBJ2-3; D is unresolved. CDR3 size: 14 residues. The V end lost 5 bases, the J end lost 0 bases, and 9 bases lay between the germline ends. Germline loops: CDR1 SGHNT, CDR2 YENEEA. The CDR3 sequence is CASSLDRSTDTQYF. The CDR3, as DNA: TGTGCCAGCAGCCTTGATCGGAGCACAGATACGCAGTATTTT. Complete variable domain (other parts from reference TRBV11-3 and TRBJ2-3): EAGVVQSPRYKIIEKKQPVAFWCNPISGHNTLYWYLQNLGQGPELLIRYENEEAVDDSQLPKDRFSAERLKGVDSTLKIQPAELGDSAVYLCASSLDRSTDTQYFGPGTRLTVL.

As concerns this clone: This could be a read error, since a much larger clone is one nucleotide away. The sample holds other DNA sequences that translate to the same CDR3. The chain employs TRBV27 and TRBJ2-6, with unresolved D. Germline V CDR1 and CDR2: MNHEY, SMNVEV (reference sequence). CDR3 length: 14 residues. V dropped 5 bases and J dropped 1 base, with 6 bases sitting between them. CDR3 sequence: CASSPLSGANVLTF. In nucleotides, the CDR3 is TGTGCCAGCAGTCCCCTATCTGGGGCCAACGTCCTGACTTTC.

The gene calls are TRBV5-1 and TRBJ1-4; the match to TRBD1 covers 7 bases. This CDR3 has 15 residues. Trimming removed 3 bases from V and 6 bases from J; junction bases left unmatched: 8. Per germline, CDR1 SGHRS and CDR2 YFSETQ. DNA of the CDR3: TGCGCCAGCAGCTGGGGAAGACAGGGCGATGAAAAACTGTTTTTT. Translated: CASSWGRQGDEKLFF.

As concerns this clone: Other DNA variants within this sample encode the same CDR3. The CDR3 bases are TGCAGCGTAGAACAGAACACTGAAGCTTTCTTT. Translated, it gives CSVEQNTEAFF. V gene TRBV29-1 combines with J gene TRBJ1-1; no clear D. This CDR3 contains 11 residues. In germline, CDR1 is SQVTM, CDR2 ANQGSEA. V lost 6 bases, J lost 1 base, and 6 bases lay in between.